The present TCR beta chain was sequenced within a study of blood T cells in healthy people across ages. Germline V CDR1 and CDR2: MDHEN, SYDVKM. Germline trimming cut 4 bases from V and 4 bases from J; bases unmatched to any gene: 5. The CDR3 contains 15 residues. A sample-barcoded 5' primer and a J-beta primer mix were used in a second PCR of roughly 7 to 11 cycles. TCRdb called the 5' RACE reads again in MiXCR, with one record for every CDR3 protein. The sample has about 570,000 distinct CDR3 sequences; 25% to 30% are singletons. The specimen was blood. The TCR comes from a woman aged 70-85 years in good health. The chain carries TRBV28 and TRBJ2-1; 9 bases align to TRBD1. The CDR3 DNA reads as TGTGCCAGCAGTTCCCCCGGGACAGGGTACAATGAGCAGTTCTTC. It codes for CASSSPGTGYNEQFF.